Listed below are T cell receptor beta chains from one sample, sequenced in a study of control samples from healthy donors and cancer patients. TCRdb's copy holds only in-frame clones and misses some; the assay was immunoSEQ multiplex PCR. The sample consists of fewer than 85,000 clones, over 80% of them appearing once. Sequencing used blood. These receptors all stem from a woman in her sixties or seventies in good health. The CDR3 runs from the conserved cysteine through the conserved F or W. A D gene is named only where the DNA matches it firmly. The listing skips clone size in some rows; elsewhere it reads once, few, many or a size class.

V: TRBV28; size: once; D: TRBD2; J: TRBJ2-2; DNA: TGTGCCAGCAGTTTAGTCTTCCTAGCGGCGAACACCGGGGAGCTGTTTTTT; CDR3: CASSLVFLAANTGELFF
V: TRBV5-4; size: NA; D: NA; J: TRBJ1-1; DNA: TGTGTCAGCACCCCAACCCCCGGGGGGGGAACTGAAGCTTTCTTT; CDR3: CVSTPTPGGGTEAFF
V: TRBV15; size: NA; D: TRBD2; J: TRBJ2-1; DNA: TGTGCCACCAGCAGAAACACCGGAACTAGCGGGAGGCTCGGCTCCTACAATGAGCAGTTCTTC; CDR3: CATSRNTGTSGRLGSYNEQFF
V: TRBV27; size: NA; D: NA; J: TRBJ1-6; DNA: TGTGCCAGCAGTTTATCATCCTACCCCGGTCGATCACCCCTCCACTTT; CDR3: CASSLSSYPGRSPLHF
V: TRBV12-3/TRBV12-4; size: NA; D: TRBD1; J: TRBJ1-1; DNA: TGTGCCAGCAGACAGGGGGAGGCCACTGAAGCTTTCTTT; CDR3: CASRQGEATEAFF
V: TRBV25-1; size: NA; D: TRBD2; J: TRBJ2-1; DNA: TGTGCCAGCAGTGAAACTCTGGCTAGCGGGGGCAATGAGCAGTTCTTC; CDR3: CASSETLASGGNEQFF
V: TRBV7-9; size: NA; D: NA; J: TRBJ2-7; DNA: TGTGCCAGCAGCCCGACTGCCAGCTCCTACGAGCAGTACTTC; CDR3: CASSPTASSYEQYF
V: TRBV6-5; size: NA; D: NA; J: TRBJ1-4; DNA: TGTGCCAGCAGGGGGTATGGAGAAAAACTGTTTTTT; CDR3: CASRGYGEKLFF
V: TRBV19; size: once; D: NA; J: TRBJ1-5; DNA: TGTGCCAGTAGTATAATGGCCAGCAACAATCAGCCCCAGCATTTT; CDR3: CASSIMASNNQPQHF
V: TRBV24-1; size: NA; D: TRBD1; J: TRBJ2-1; DNA: TGTGCCACCAGTGACCGGGACAGGGGGAACAATGAGCAGTTCTTC; CDR3: CATSDRDRGNNEQFF
V: TRBV4-3; size: NA; D: TRBD1; J: TRBJ2-7; DNA: TGCGCCAGCAGCTCGCGTGCGACAGGGGACGAGCAGTACTTC; CDR3: CASSSRATGDEQYF
V: TRBV30; size: once; D: NA; J: TRBJ2-2; DNA: TGTGCCTATGTTGGACAGCCCCTAACGGTCGGGGAGCTGTTTTTT; CDR3: CAYVGQPLTVGELFF
V: TRBV27; size: once; D: NA; J: TRBJ2-5; DNA: TGTGCCAGCAGTTTTGGCGGGGTCGGGGAGACCCAGTACTTC; CDR3: CASSFGGVGETQYF
V: TRBV6-5; size: NA; D: NA; J: TRBJ1-1; DNA: TGTGCCAGCAGTTACGGGGGAGGGGGACACACTGAAGCTTTCTTT; CDR3: CASSYGGGGHTEAFF
V: TRBV18; size: NA; D: NA; J: TRBJ1-2; DNA: TGTGCCAGCTCACCACAGGGTAGTAGCGGCTACACCTTC; CDR3: CASSPQGSSGYTF
V: TRBV18; size: NA; D: NA; J: TRBJ2-7; DNA: TGTGCCAGCTCACCACGAGGGGTGGGGTCCTACGAGCAGTACTTC; CDR3: CASSPRGVGSYEQYF
V: TRBV5-1; size: NA; D: NA; J: TRBJ2-3; DNA: TGCGCCAGCAGCTTGGTTCAGCTTAGCACAGATACGCAGTATTTT; CDR3: CASSLVQLSTDTQYF
V: TRBV15; size: NA; D: NA; J: TRBJ2-3; DNA: TGTGCCACCAGCAGAGTAGGGGCGGCACGAGGGACGCAGTATTTT; CDR3: CATSRVGAARGTQYF
V: TRBV7-8; size: NA; D: TRBD1; J: TRBJ2-3; DNA: TGTGCCACCAGGGGGCATCAATTCACAGATACGCAGTATTTT; CDR3: CATRGHQFTDTQYF
V: TRBV6-6; size: NA; D: TRBD1; J: TRBJ2-7; DNA: TGTGCCACTAGGCCGGGACAGGGGGCTTACGAGCAGTACTTC; CDR3: CATRPGQGAYEQYF
V: TRBV7-2; size: once; D: TRBD2; J: TRBJ2-3; DNA: TGTGCCAGCAGCTTAGGGAGTAGCGGGAGAGGAGATACGCAGTATTTT; CDR3: CASSLGSSGRGDTQYF
V: TRBV5-4; size: NA; D: NA; J: TRBJ2-5; DNA: TGTGCCAGCAGCTTGGACGGGAGTAGAGAGACCCAGTACTTC; CDR3: CASSLDGSRETQYF
V: TRBV14; size: NA; D: NA; J: TRBJ1-2; DNA: TGTGCCAGCAGCCCAAGACCGGGCGATGGCTACACCTTC; CDR3: CASSPRPGDGYTF
V: TRBV15; size: NA; D: NA; J: TRBJ1-2; DNA: TGTGCCACCAGCAGAGATCGGGGGCGGAACTATGGCTACACCTTC; CDR3: CATSRDRGRNYGYTF
V: TRBV19; size: once; D: TRBD1; J: TRBJ2-7; DNA: TGTGCCAGTAGTCTACGGGGACAGTCGGGCTACGAGCAGTACTTC; CDR3: CASSLRGQSGYEQYF
V: TRBV28; size: NA; D: TRBD2; J: TRBJ2-1; DNA: TGTGCCAGCAGACAAGGGTCCAGCGGGAGGTCTATTGAGCAGTTCTTC; CDR3: CASRQGSSGRSIEQFF
V: TRBV19; size: NA; D: NA; J: TRBJ2-4; DNA: TGTGCCAGTACCGACACTGCGGGAAACGCCAAAAACATTCAGTACTTC; CDR3: CASTDTAGNAKNIQYF
V: TRBV27; size: NA; D: TRBD1; J: TRBJ1-5; DNA: TGTGCCAGCAGCCCCGGGACAGGTAACGCTCAGCCCCAGCATTTT; CDR3: CASSPGTGNAQPQHF
V: TRBV2; size: NA; D: NA; J: TRBJ1-1; DNA: TGTGCCAGCAGGGGAGCCGGGGCGCGGGTTGGTGAAGCTTTCTTT; CDR3: CASRGAGARVGEAFF
V: TRBV9; size: NA; D: TRBD1; J: TRBJ2-1; DNA: TGTGCCAGCAGCGTAAGTTCCGGGACAGCCACTTACAATGAGCAGTTCTTC; CDR3: CASSVSSGTATYNEQFF
V: TRBV6-5; size: few; D: NA; J: TRBJ1-5; DNA: TGTGCCAGCAGCCACGACAGGCGCCAGCCCCAGCATTTT; CDR3: CASSHDRRQPQHF
V: TRBV18; size: NA; D: NA; J: TRBJ2-2; DNA: TGTGCCAGCTCACCACCCTCCGGGGAGCTGTTTTTT; CDR3: CASSPPSGELFF
V: TRBV6-6; size: NA; D: NA; J: TRBJ1-1; DNA: TGTGCCAGCAGTTACACGAAGGGGAACACTGAAGCTTTCTTT; CDR3: CASSYTKGNTEAFF
V: TRBV19; size: NA; D: TRBD1; J: TRBJ1-6; DNA: TGTGCCAGTAGTGAGACAGGGCGAAATTCACCCCTCCACTTT; CDR3: CASSETGRNSPLHF
V: TRBV29-1; size: NA; D: TRBD1; J: TRBJ1-2; DNA: TGCAGCGTTAAGTCGGGACAGGGGTACTATGGCTACACCTTC; CDR3: CSVKSGQGYYGYTF
V: TRBV11-1; size: once; D: NA; J: TRBJ2-1; DNA: TGTGCCAGCAGTGATAATAGTGATGAGCAGTTCTTC; CDR3: CASSDNSDEQFF
V: TRBV28; size: NA; D: TRBD1; J: TRBJ2-7; DNA: TGTGCCAGCAGACGCCGTCTACAGGGGGGACCCTACGAGCAGTACTTC; CDR3: CASRRRLQGGPYEQYF
V: TRBV19; size: once; D: TRBD2; J: TRBJ2-1; DNA: TGTGCCAGTAGATCAGGACTAGCGGGAGGGAATGAGCAGTTCTTC; CDR3: CASRSGLAGGNEQFF
V: TRBV19; size: NA; D: NA; J: TRBJ2-7; DNA: TGTGCCAGTAGTATTGGTCAGTCCTACGAGCAGTACTTC; CDR3: CASSIGQSYEQYF
V: TRBV28; size: NA; D: TRBD1; J: TRBJ2-3; DNA: TGTGCCAGCAGGCTACAGGGGGCCGGGGAGGATACGCAGTATTTT; CDR3: CASRLQGAGEDTQYF
V: TRBV4-1; size: NA; D: TRBD1; J: TRBJ1-4; DNA: TGCGCCAGCAGCCAAGATGGGACAGGGTTGTACGAAAAACTGTTTTTT; CDR3: CASSQDGTGLYEKLFF
V: TRBV27; size: NA; D: TRBD2; J: TRBJ2-1; DNA: TGTGCCAGCAGTTTGATTCGGACTAGCCCCAGTGCAGGATACAATGAGCAGTTCTTC; CDR3: CASSLIRTSPSAGYNEQFF
V: TRBV5-1; size: once; D: NA; J: TRBJ2-1; DNA: TGCGCCAGCAGCCGACAGCCCGACAATGAACAGTTCTTC; CDR3: CASSRQPDNEQFF
V: TRBV19; size: NA; D: NA; J: TRBJ2-4; DNA: TGTGCCAGTAGTATAGTCGGGCTGGGGGCGGCCAAAAACATTCAGTACTTC; CDR3: CASSIVGLGAAKNIQYF
V: TRBV28; size: NA; D: NA; J: TRBJ1-1; DNA: TGTGCCAGCAGTTTAAGGTGGAAAGCTGAAGCTTTCTTT; CDR3: CASSLRWKAEAFF
V: TRBV6-5; size: NA; D: TRBD2; J: TRBJ2-7; DNA: TGTGCCAGCACTCTCGGGAGGGAGCAGTACTTC; CDR3: CASTLGREQYF
V: TRBV19; size: NA; D: NA; J: TRBJ2-5; DNA: TGTGCCAGTAGTATCGGGGGAGGCCAAGAGACCCAGTACTTC; CDR3: CASSIGGGQETQYF
V: TRBV7-2; size: NA; D: TRBD2; J: TRBJ2-2; DNA: TGTGCCAGCAGCTTACTAGCGGGAGTTACCGGGGAGCTGTTTTTT; CDR3: CASSLLAGVTGELFF
V: TRBV2; size: NA; D: NA; J: TRBJ2-3; DNA: TGTGCCAGCAGTGCTAGCACAGATACGCAGTATTTT; CDR3: CASSASTDTQYF
V: TRBV3-1/TRBV3-2; size: NA; D: NA; J: TRBJ1-1; DNA: TGTGCCAGCAGCCAACTAACCGGGGTAGTCACTGAAGCTTTCTTT; CDR3: CASSQLTGVVTEAFF
V: TRBV28; size: NA; D: TRBD1; J: TRBJ1-2; DNA: TGTGCCAGCAGTTTATATAACCAGGGGGAAGACTATGGCTACACCTTC; CDR3: CASSLYNQGEDYGYTF